This entry is about one TCR beta chain. What it binds is unknown. Trimming left V 0 bases short and J 6 bases short, with 7 bases between. This CDR3 comprises 13 residues. Per the germline V gene, CDR1 is LNHDA and CDR2 is SQIVND (reference sequence). The data were taken from a study of cytomegalovirus exposure and HLA in healthy donors. With 60 Vbeta and 13 Jbeta primers, the PCR was carried out. Profiled with immunoSEQ multiplex PCR; TCRdb holds only in-frame clones, not every one. The sample contains roughly 150,000 clones, approximately 80% of which appear only once. Study results and caveats: Trimming of TCR beta V- and J-genes showed a link, identified in a later analysis, to a missense DCLRE1C variant. CMV serostatus alone was available as immune exposure information.

V and J are TRBV19 and TRBJ2-3; possible D gene TRBD2, 6 bases. The clonotype was recovered from a boy aged 2 to 9 in good health and CMV-seronegative. The specimen sequenced was PBMCs. The CDR3 DNA reads TGTGCCAGTAGTATAGAAGGGAGGGATACGCAGTATTTT. Residues: CASSIEGRDTQYF.